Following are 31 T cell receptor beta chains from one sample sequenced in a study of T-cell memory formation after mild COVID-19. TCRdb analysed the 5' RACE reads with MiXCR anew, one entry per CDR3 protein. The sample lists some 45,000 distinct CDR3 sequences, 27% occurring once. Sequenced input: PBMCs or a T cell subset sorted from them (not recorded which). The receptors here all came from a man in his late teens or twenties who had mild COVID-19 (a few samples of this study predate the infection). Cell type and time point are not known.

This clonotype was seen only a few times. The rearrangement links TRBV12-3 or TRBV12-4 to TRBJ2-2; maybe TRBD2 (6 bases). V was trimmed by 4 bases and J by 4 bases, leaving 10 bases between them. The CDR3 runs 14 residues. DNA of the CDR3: TGTGCCAGCAGTTCGGGACTGTCCACCGGGGAGCTGTTTTTT. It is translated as CASSSGLSTGELFF.

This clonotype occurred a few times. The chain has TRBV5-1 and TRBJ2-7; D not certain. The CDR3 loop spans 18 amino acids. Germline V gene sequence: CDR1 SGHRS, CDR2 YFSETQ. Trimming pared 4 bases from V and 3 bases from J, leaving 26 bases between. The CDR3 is CASSERSMTRVVDYEQYF. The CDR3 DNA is TGCGCCAGCAGCGAACGGTCTATGACCCGAGTGGTGGACTACGAGCAGTACTTC.

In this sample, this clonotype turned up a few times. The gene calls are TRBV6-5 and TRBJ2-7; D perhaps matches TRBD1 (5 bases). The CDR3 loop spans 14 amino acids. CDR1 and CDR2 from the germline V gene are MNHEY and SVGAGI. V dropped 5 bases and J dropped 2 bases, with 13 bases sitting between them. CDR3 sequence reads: CASSIKGPTYEQYF. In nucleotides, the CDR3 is TGTGCCAGCAGTATCAAGGGGCCGACCTACGAGCAGTACTTC.

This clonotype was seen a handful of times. The DNA for the CDR3 is TGTGCCAGCAGCCCCCCTCGGCAGACTAGCAACTATGGCTACACCTTC. Its translation is CASSPPRQTSNYGYTF. This rearrangement joins TRBV7-9 to TRBJ1-2; D uncertain. This CDR3 is 16 amino acids long. V lost 5 bases, J lost 2 bases, and 18 bases lay in between. CDR1 and CDR2 (germline): SEHNR, FQNEAQ (reference sequence).

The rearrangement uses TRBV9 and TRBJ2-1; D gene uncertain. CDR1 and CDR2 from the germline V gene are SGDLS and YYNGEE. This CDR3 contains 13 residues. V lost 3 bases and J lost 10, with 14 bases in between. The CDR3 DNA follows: TGTGCCAGCAGCGCAGTCCTAAAAGGGGAGCAGTTCTTC. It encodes CASSAVLKGEQFF.

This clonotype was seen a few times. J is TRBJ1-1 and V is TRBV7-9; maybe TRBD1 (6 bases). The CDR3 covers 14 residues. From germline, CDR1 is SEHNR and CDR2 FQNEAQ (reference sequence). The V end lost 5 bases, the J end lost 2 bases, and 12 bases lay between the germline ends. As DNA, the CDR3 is TGTGCCAGCAGCGCCCCGACAGGAAACACTGAAGCTTTCTTT. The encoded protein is CASSAPTGNTEAFF.

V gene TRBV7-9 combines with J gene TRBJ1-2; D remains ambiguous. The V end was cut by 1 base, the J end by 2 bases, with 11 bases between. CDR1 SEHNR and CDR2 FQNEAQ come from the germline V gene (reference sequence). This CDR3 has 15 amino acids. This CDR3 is CASSLDALRNYGYTF. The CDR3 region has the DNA TGTGCCAGCAGCTTAGATGCCCTACGGAACTATGGCTACACCTTC.

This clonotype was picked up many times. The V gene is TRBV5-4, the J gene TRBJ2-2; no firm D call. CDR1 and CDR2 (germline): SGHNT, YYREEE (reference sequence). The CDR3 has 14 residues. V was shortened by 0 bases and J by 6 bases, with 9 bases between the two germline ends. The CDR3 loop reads CASSLGVSAGELFF. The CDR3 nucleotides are TGTGCCAGCAGCTTGGGTGTCAGCGCCGGGGAGCTGTTTTTT.

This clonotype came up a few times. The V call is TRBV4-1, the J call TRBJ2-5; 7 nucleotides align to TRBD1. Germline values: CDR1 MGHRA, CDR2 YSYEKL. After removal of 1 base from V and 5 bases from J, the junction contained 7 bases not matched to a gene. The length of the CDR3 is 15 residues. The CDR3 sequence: CASSQVAGGSETQYF. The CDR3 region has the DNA TGCGCCAGCAGCCAAGTGGCAGGGGGATCGGAGACCCAGTACTTC.

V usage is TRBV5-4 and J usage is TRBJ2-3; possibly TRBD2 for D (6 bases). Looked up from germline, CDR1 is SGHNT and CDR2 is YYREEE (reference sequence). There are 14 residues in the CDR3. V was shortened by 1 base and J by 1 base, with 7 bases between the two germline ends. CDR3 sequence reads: CASSLPGGTDTQYF. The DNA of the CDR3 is TGTGCCAGCAGCTTGCCGGGGGGCACAGATACGCAGTATTTT. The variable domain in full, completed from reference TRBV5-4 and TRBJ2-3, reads ETGVTQSPTHLIKTRGQQVTLRCSSQSGHNTVSWYQQALGQGPQFIFQYYREEENGRGNFPPRFSGLQFPNYSSELNVNALELDDSALYLCASSLPGGTDTQYFGPGTRLTVL.

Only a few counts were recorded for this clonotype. The CDR3: CASSASGGPSYNEQFF. In nucleotides, the CDR3 is TGTGCCAGCAGCGCTAGCGGGGGGCCCTCCTACAATGAGCAGTTCTTC. This chain uses TRBV7-8 with TRBJ2-1; TRBD2 agrees at 11 bases. V lost 5 bases and J lost 0; bases outside the gene matches: 3. The CDR3 runs 16 residues. Germline V gene lookup returns CDR1 SGHVS and CDR2 FQNEAQ.

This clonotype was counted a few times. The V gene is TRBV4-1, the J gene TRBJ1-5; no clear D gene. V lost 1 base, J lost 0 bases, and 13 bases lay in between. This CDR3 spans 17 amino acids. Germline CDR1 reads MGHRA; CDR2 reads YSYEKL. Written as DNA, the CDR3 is TGCGCCAGCAGCCAAGTTAGGCAGATCTATAGCAATCAGCCCCAGCATTTT. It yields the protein CASSQVRQIYSNQPQHF.

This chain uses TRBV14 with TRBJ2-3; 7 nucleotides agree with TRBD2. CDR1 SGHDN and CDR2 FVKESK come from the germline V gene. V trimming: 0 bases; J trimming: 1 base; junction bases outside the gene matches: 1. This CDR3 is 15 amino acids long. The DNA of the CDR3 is TGTGCCAGCAGCCAAGACAGCGGGGGCACAGATACGCAGTATTTT. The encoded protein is CASSQDSGGTDTQYF.

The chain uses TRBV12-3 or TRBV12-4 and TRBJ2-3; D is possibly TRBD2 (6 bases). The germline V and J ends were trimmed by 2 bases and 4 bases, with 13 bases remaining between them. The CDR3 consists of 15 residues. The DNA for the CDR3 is TGTGCCAGCAGTTTAACTAGCACCGGCGCAGATACGCAGTATTTT. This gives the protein CASSLTSTGADTQYF.

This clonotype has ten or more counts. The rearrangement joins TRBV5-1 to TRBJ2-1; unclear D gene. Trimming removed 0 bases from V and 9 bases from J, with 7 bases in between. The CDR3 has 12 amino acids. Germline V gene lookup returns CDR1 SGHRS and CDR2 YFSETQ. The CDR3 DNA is TGCGCCAGCAGCTTGGTGGGTTTTGAGCAGTTCTTC. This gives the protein CASSLVGFEQFF.

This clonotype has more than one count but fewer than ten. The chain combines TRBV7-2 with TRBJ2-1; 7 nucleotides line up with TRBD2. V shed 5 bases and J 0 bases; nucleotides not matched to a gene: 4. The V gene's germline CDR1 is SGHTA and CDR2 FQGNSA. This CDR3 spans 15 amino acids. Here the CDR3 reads CASSRRGDSYNEQFF. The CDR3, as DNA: TGTGCCAGCAGCCGCCGGGGGGACTCCTACAATGAGCAGTTCTTC.

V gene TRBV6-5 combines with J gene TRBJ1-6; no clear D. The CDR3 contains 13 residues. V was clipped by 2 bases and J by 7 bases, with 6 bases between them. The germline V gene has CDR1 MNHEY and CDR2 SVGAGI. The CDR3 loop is CASSYAPNSPLHF. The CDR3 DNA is TGTGCCAGCAGTTACGCTCCAAATTCACCCCTCCACTTT.

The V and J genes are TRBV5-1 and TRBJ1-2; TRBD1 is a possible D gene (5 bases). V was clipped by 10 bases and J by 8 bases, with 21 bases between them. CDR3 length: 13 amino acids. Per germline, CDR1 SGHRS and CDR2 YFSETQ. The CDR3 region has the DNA TGCGCCTCCAGCCAGGGAGAAATCGGCGGCTACACCTTC. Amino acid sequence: CASSQGEIGGYTF.

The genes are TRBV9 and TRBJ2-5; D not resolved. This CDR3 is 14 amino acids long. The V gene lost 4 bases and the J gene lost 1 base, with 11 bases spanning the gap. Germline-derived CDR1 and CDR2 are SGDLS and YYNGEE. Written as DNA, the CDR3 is TGTGCCAGCAGCCCCCCGGCGGCCCAAGAGACCCAGTACTTC. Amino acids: CASSPPAAQETQYF.

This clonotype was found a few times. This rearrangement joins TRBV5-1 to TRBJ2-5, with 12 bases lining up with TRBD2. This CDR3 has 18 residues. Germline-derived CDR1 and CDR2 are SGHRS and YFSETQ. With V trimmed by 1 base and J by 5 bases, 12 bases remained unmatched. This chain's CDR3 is CASSLLTSGGIGRETQYF. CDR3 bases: TGCGCCAGCAGCTTGCTGACTAGCGGGGGAATCGGTCGTGAGACCCAGTACTTC.

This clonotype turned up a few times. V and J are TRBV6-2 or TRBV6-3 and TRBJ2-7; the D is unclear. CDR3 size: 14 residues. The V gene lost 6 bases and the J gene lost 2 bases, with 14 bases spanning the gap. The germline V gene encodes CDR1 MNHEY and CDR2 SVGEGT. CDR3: CASSEYLNTYEQYF. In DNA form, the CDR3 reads TGTGCCAGCAGCGAATACCTAAATACCTACGAGCAGTACTTC.

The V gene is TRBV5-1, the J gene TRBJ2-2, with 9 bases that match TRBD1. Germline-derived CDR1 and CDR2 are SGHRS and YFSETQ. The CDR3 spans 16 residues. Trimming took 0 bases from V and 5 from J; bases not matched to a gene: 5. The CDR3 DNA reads TGCGCCAGCAGCTTGGCCGGGACAGGGAGGACCGGGGAGCTGTTTTTT. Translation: CASSLAGTGRTGELFF.

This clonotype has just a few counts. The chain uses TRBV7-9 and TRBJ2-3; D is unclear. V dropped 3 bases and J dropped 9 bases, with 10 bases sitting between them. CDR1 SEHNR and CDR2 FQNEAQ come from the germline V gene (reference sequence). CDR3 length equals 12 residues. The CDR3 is CASSFGDGTQYF. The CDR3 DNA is TGTGCCAGCAGCTTTGGCGATGGCACGCAGTATTTT.

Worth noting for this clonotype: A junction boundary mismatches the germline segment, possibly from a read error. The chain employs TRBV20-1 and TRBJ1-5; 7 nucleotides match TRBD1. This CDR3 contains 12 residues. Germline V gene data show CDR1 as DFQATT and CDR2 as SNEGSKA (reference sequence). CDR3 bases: TGCAGTGCTACTAATCAGGGGAGGGGGCACCGTTTT. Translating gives CSATNQGRGHRF.

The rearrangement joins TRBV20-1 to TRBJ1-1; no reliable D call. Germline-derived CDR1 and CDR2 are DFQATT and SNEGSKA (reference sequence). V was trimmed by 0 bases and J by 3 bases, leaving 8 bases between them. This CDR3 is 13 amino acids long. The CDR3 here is CSARDLSDTEAFF. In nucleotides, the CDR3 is TGCAGTGCTAGAGATCTGTCGGACACTGAAGCTTTCTTT.

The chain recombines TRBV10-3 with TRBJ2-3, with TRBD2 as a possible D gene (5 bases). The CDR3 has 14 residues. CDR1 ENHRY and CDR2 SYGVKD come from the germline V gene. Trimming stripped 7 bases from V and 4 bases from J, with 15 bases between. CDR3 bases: TGTGCCATCAAGTTGGAGGCCGGCTCAGATACGCAGTATTTT. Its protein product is CAIKLEAGSDTQYF.

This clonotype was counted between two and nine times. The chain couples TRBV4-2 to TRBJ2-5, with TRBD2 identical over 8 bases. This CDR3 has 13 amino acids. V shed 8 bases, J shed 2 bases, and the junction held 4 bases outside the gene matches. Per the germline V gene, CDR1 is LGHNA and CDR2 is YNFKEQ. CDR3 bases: TGTGCCAGCCAAGGACTAGCTCAAGAGACCCAGTACTTC. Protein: CASQGLAQETQYF.

DNA of the CDR3: TGTGCCAGCAGCTGGGGGAGGGGACAGGGTACAGATACGCAGTATTTT. Protein: CASSWGRGQGTDTQYF. The V gene is TRBV5-5, the J gene TRBJ2-3, with 9 bases aligning to TRBD1. The CDR3 runs to 16 residues. Germline loops: CDR1 SGHKS, CDR2 YYEKEE (reference sequence). Unmatched junction bases numbered 8, after V lost 3 bases and J lost 3 bases. Complete variable domain (other parts from reference TRBV5-5 and TRBJ2-3): DAGVTQSPTHLIKTRGQQVTLRCSPISGHKSVSWYQQVLGQGPQFIFQYYEKEERGRGNFPDRFSARQFPNYSSELNVNALLLGDSALYLCASSWGRGQGTDTQYFGPGTRLTVL.

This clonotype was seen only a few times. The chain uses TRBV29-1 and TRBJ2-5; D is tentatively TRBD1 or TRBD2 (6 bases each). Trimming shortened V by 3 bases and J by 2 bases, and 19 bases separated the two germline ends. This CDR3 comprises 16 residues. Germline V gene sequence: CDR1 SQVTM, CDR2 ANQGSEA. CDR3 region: CSVDGSGGGGQETQYF. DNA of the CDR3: TGCAGCGTTGATGGTTCAGGAGGAGGGGGACAAGAGACCCAGTACTTC. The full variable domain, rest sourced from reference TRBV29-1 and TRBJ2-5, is SAVISQKPSRDICQRGTSLTIQCQVDSQVTMMFWYRQQPGQSLTLIATANQGSEATYESGFVIDKFPISRPNLTFSTLTVSNMSPEDSSIYLCSVDGSGGGGQETQYFGPGTRLLVL.

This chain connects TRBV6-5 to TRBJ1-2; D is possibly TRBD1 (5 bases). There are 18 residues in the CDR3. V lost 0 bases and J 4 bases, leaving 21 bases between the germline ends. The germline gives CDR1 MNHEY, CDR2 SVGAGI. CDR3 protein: CASSYSAAGIGELYGYTF. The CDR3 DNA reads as TGTGCCAGCAGTTACTCGGCGGCAGGGATAGGGGAACTCTATGGCTACACCTTC.

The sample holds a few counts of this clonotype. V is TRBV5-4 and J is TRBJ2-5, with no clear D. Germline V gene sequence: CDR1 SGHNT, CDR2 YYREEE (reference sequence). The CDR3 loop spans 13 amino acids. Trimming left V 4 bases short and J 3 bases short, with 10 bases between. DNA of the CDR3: TGTGCCAGCAGCCCGGAGATGGAAGAGACCCAGTACTTC. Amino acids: CASSPEMEETQYF.